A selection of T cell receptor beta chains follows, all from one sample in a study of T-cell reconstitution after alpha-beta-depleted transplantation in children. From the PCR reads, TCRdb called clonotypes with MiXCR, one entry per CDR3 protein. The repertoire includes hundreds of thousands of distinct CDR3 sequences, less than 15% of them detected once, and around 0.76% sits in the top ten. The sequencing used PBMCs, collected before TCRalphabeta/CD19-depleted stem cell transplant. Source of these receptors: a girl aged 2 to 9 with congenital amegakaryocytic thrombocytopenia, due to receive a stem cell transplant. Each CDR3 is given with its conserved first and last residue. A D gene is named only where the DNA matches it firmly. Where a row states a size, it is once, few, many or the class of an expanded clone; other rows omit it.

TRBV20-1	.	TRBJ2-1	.	TGCAGTGCTAGATGGAGGGGTGTTTACAATGAGCAGTTCTTC	CSARWRGVYNEQFF
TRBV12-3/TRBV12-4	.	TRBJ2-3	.	TGCGCCAGCAGCACCATCTTAGATACGCAGTATTTT	CASSTILDTQYF
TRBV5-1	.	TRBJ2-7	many	TGCGCCAGCAGCTTAGACGGGACCGCTCCCTACGAGCAGTACTTC	CASSLDGTAPYEQYF
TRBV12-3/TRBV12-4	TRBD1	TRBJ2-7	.	TGTGCCAGCACCCAGGACAGGGTAGGCGAGCAGTACTTC	CASTQDRVGEQYF
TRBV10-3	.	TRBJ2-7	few	TGTGCCATCAGTGCTCAGGGAATCTACGAGCAGTACTTC	CAISAQGIYEQYF
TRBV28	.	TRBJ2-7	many	TGTGCCAGCAGTTTGACCGGGGCCCCGAGCTACGAGCAGTACTTC	CASSLTGAPSYEQYF
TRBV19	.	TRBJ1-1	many	TGTGCCGTGGCGCAGGGTAGTACTGAAGCTTTCTTT	CAVAQGSTEAFF
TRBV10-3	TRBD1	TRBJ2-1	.	TGTGCCAACGGGCGGACAGGACAGGGTGAGCAGTTCTTC	CANGRTGQGEQFF
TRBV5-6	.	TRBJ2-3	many	TGTGCCAGCAGTCTGAGGCGGGAAGACCCAGATACGCAGTATTTT	CASSLRREDPDTQYF
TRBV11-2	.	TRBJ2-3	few	TGTGCCAGCAGCTTAGATCTTCCGGGACTTCGAGGGGGAGATACGCAGTATTTT	CASSLDLPGLRGGDTQYF
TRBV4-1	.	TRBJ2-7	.	TGCGCCAGCAGCCGTTACGCAGGGTACGAGCAGTACTTC	CASSRYAGYEQYF
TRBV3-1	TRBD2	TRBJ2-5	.	TGTGCCAGCAGCCAAGAACCCCCGGGAGGGTTGATGATGGAGACCCAGTACTTC	CASSQEPPGGLMMETQYF
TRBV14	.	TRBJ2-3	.	TGTGCCAGCAGCCAAGACCTGGGCCTAGCGATAGATACGCAGTATTTT	CASSQDLGLAIDTQYF
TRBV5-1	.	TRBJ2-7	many	TGCGCCAGCAGCTTGGTCGGAGGGATCCACGAGCAGTACTTC	CASSLVGGIHEQYF
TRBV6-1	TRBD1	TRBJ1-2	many	TGTGCCAGCTCAAACCCGGGACAGGCAAACTATGGCTACACCTTC	CASSNPGQANYGYTF
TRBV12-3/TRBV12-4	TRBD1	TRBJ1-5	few	TGTGCCAGCTGTAATGCAGGGGGCTATCAGCCCCAGCATTTT	CASCNAGGYQPQHF
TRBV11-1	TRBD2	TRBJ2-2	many	TGTGCCAGCAGCCCTCCGGGACTATATCCCCCGAACACCGGGGAGCTGTTTTTT	CASSPPGLYPPNTGELFF
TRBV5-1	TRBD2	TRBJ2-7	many	TGCGCCAGCAACGTAGCGGGAGGTTCCCACGAGCAGTACTTC	CASNVAGGSHEQYF
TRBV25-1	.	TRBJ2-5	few	TGTGCCAGCAGTGGGGGAGTTGGGCAGACCCAGTACTTC	CASSGGVGQTQYF
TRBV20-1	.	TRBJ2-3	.	TGCAGTGCTTCGCAGGCCGGACAGCGCACAGATACGCAGTATTTT	CSASQAGQRTDTQYF
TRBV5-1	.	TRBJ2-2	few	TGCGCCAGCAGCGAAAACTCCATAGATATGACCGGGGAGCTGTTTTTT	CASSENSIDMTGELFF
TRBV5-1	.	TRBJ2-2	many	TGCGCCAGCAGCTTGGGGTCTAGCGTGGTCACCGGGGAGCTGTTTTTT	CASSLGSSVVTGELFF
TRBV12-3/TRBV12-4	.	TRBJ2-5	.	TGTGCCAGCAGTCTGAAGACAGATCTGGGAGAGACCCAGTACTTC	CASSLKTDLGETQYF
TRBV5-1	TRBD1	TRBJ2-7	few	TGCGCCAGCAGCTACTCGGGGGGACAGGGCTCCTACGAGCAGTACTTC	CASSYSGGQGSYEQYF
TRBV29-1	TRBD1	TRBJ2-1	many	TGCAGCGGAACAGGGGGCCCCTCCTACAATGAGCAGTTCTTC	CSGTGGPSYNEQFF
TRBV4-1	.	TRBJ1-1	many	TGCGCCAGCAGCCAAGGGGGCAGCCCCAAAGCTTTCTTT	CASSQGGSPKAFF
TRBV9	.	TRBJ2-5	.	TGTGCCAGCAGCGTAGAAAACCGGGACATAGAGACCCAGTACTTC	CASSVENRDIETQYF
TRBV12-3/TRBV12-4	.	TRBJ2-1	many	TGTGCCAGCACCCCCCAGGCGAGCGCGCGAAGCTCCTACAATGAGCAGTTCTTC	CASTPQASARSSYNEQFF